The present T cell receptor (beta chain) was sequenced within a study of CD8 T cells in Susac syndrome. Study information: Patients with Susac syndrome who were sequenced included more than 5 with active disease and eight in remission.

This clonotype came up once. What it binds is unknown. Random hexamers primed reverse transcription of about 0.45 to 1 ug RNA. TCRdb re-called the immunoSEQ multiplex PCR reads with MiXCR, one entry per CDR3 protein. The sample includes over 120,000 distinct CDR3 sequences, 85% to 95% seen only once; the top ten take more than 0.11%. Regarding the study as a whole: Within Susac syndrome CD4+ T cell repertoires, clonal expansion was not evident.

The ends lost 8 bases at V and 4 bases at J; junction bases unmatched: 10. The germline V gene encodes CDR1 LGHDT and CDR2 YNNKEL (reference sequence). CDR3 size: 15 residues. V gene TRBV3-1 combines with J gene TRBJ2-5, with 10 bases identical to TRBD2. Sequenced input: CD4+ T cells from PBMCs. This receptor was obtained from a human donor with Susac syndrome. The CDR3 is CASSTSGARLETQYF. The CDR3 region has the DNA TGTGCCAGCTCAACTAGCGGGGCCAGGCTAGAGACCCAGTACTTC.